Below, one T cell receptor (beta chain) is given with its context. This specimen belongs to a study of cytomegalovirus exposure and HLA in healthy donors. The germline V gene has CDR1 MNHNS and CDR2 SASEGT. The V gene end was trimmed by 0 bases and the J gene end by 9 bases; junction bases not matched to a gene: 11. This CDR3 is built from 15 residues. PCR amplification relied on 60 Vbeta primers (plus 13 Jbeta primers). The protocol was immunoSEQ multiplex PCR, while the TCRdb copy is restricted to in-frame clones and leaves out a portion. There are roughly 130,000 clones in the sample; 80% occur only once, and just over 2.5% lies in the top ten.

The gene calls are TRBV6-1 and TRBJ2-7; 7 bases fit TRBD2. The material sequenced was PBMCs. This sequence was found in a man aged 30 to 39 in good health and CMV-seronegative. CDR3 coding DNA: TGTGCCAGCAGTGAAGCGCCAGCGGGACTAATCGTGCAGTACTTC. Its protein is CASSEAPAGLIVQYF.